These 25 T cell receptor beta chains share one sample of origin, sequenced in a study of blood T cell repertoires in COVID-19. Some clones are missing from TCRdb's copy, which holds only in-frame ones; the method was immunoSEQ multiplex PCR. The sample consists of about 400,000 clones, around 90% of them appearing once. Sequencing was performed on PBMCs or T cells enriched from blood (not recorded which). These receptors were taken from a middle-aged woman with acute COVID-19.

The chain's CDR3 is CASSHITGGRTDTQYF. In DNA, the CDR3 is TGTGCCAGCAGCCATATCACGGGGGGGCGCACAGATACGCAGTATTTT. This chain links TRBV14 with TRBJ2-3, with TRBD2 identical over 8 bases. Germline V gene lookup returns CDR1 SGHDN and CDR2 FVKESK. The ends lost 3 bases at V and 1 base at J; junction bases unmatched: 6. The CDR3 covers 16 residues.

The chain joins TRBV24-1 to TRBJ1-2; D gene uncertain. CDR1 and CDR2 from the germline V gene are KGHDR and SFDVKD. V gave up 0 bases and J gave up 2 bases, with 9 bases separating them. The CDR3 has 15 amino acids. The CDR3 nucleotides are TGTGCCACCAGTGATTTGGTCAGAGGAAACTATGGCTACACCTTC. It codes for CATSDLVRGNYGYTF.

In this sample, this clone turned up once. The chain links TRBV9 to TRBJ2-3, with a tentative D call TRBD1 (5 bases). Trimming removed 4 bases from V and 0 bases from J, with 15 bases in between. Looked up from germline, CDR1 is SGDLS and CDR2 is YYNGEE. The CDR3 runs 16 residues. The DNA of the CDR3 is TGTGCCAGCAGCAAAACTCGACAGTCTAGCACAGATACGCAGTATTTT. It specifies CASSKTRQSSTDTQYF.

The genes are TRBV9 and TRBJ2-1; 8 bases are a match to TRBD2. The CDR3 spans 15 residues. Germline V gene data show CDR1 as SGDLS and CDR2 as YYNGEE. Germline trimming cut 4 bases from V and 2 bases from J; bases unmatched to any gene: 5. In DNA form, the CDR3 reads TGTGCCAGCAGCCCAGGACTAGCCCCCTACAATGAGCAGTTCTTC. Translated: CASSPGLAPYNEQFF.

The chain combines TRBV6-6 with TRBJ2-3, with TRBD1 matching over 9 bases. The CDR3 is made up of 14 amino acids. The V gene end was trimmed by 7 bases and the J gene end by 2 bases; junction bases not matched to a gene: 4. Germline values: CDR1 MNHNY, CDR2 SVGAGI (reference sequence). Here the CDR3 reads CASNDRGNTDTQYF. The CDR3 nucleotides read TGTGCCAGCAACGACAGGGGGAACACAGATACGCAGTATTTT.

The chain couples TRBV5-1 to TRBJ2-1; a weak D match, TRBD1 (6 bases). The CDR3 runs to 15 residues. CDR1 and CDR2 from the germline V gene are SGHRS and YFSETQ. The V gene lost 0 bases and the J gene lost 9 bases, with 16 bases spanning the gap. This CDR3 reads CASSLVAGDRGEQFF. CDR3 bases: TGCGCCAGCAGCTTGGTGGCAGGGGATAGAGGTGAGCAGTTCTTC.

This clone was observed many times. J is TRBJ2-1 and V is TRBV5-6; D may be TRBD2 (6 bases). The V and J ends lost 4 bases and 4 bases respectively, with 9 bases between them. Germline CDR1 SGHDT, CDR2 YYEEEE. CDR3 length equals 13 residues. The CDR3 spells CASSTGLYNEQFF. In nucleotides, the CDR3 is TGTGCCAGCAGCACGGGACTGTACAATGAGCAGTTCTTC.

Only one count was recorded for this clone. CDR3 amino acids: CASSQMDSDNQPQHF. CDR3 bases: TGCGCCAGCAGCCAAATGGACTCAGACAATCAGCCCCAGCATTTT. The chain has TRBV4-1 and TRBJ1-5; D is ambiguous. The CDR3 runs 15 residues. Germline V lookup: CDR1 MGHRA, CDR2 YSYEKL. Trimming stripped 2 bases from V and 3 bases from J, with 11 bases between.

V usage is TRBV12-1 and J usage is TRBJ1-2. TRBV12-1 is recorded as a pseudogene. The length of the CDR3 is 15 residues. The CDR3 DNA reads TGTGCCAGCAGCTTCTCCGGGTCCGAAAGTAGGGGCTACACCTTC. Encoded protein: CASSFSGSESRGYTF.

The chain links TRBV3-1 (or the pseudogene TRBV3-2) to TRBJ2-2; D unclear. This CDR3 contains 14 residues. In germline, CDR1 is LGHDT, CDR2 YNNKEL (reference sequence). V lost 4 bases to trimming and J lost 4 bases, with 10 bases between them. CDR3: CASSPRVFTGELFF. CDR3 DNA: TGTGCCAGCAGCCCCCGGGTCTTCACCGGGGAGCTGTTTTTT.

The rearrangement joins TRBV10-1 to TRBJ1-5; D unclear. V was cut by 11 bases and J by 9 bases, with 8 bases left in between. The CDR3 has 9 amino acids. Looked up from germline, CDR1 is WNHNN and CDR2 is SYGVQD (reference sequence). For the CDR3, the DNA is TGCGCCCGTTTCTCGCCCCAGCATTTT. Residues: CARFSPQHF.

The CDR3 bases are TGTGCCAGCAGCCTCACGGACAGTTCGAACACCGGGGAGCTGTTTTTT. Its protein product is CASSLTDSSNTGELFF. The V gene is TRBV3-1 (or the pseudogene TRBV3-2), the J gene TRBJ2-2, with D possibly being TRBD1 (6 bases). The germline gives CDR1 LGHDT, CDR2 YNNKEL (reference sequence). The CDR3 has 16 residues. V gave up 4 bases and J gave up 0 bases, with 12 bases separating them.

The chain links TRBV5-1 to TRBJ2-7; 8 bases fit TRBD1. With V trimmed by 4 bases and J by 6 bases, 9 bases remained unmatched. Germline CDR1 and CDR2: SGHRS and YFSETQ. The CDR3 covers 14 residues. This chain's CDR3 is CASSTRDRSAEQYF. Here the CDR3 DNA reads TGCGCCAGCAGCACCCGGGACAGGTCGGCCGAGCAGTACTTC.

V usage is TRBV7-9 and J usage is TRBJ1-1; TRBD1 aligns across 8 bases. The V and J ends lost 2 bases and 0 bases, in that order; junction bases with no gene match: 11. The CDR3 is 18 residues long. Germline CDR1 and CDR2: SEHNR and FQNEAQ (reference sequence). Here the CDR3 reads CASSLRSGGEWMNTEAFF. The CDR3 nucleotides are TGTGCCAGCAGCTTAAGGTCAGGGGGCGAGTGGATGAACACTGAAGCTTTCTTT.

The chain carries TRBV6-5 and TRBJ2-3; possible D gene TRBD1, 5 bases. This CDR3 contains 15 residues. The V gene lost 6 bases and the J gene lost 6 bases, with 19 bases spanning the gap. The germline V gene encodes CDR1 MNHEY and CDR2 SVGAGI. Here the CDR3 reads CASRPRGANRDTQYF. DNA of the CDR3: TGTGCCAGCAGGCCCCGTGGAGCCAACAGGGATACGCAGTATTTT.

The chain recombines TRBV19 with TRBJ1-5; possibly TRBD1 for D (5 bases). Between the trimmed V and J ends, which lost 5 bases and 3 bases, there was a span of 11 bases. This CDR3 has 14 residues. CDR1 is LNHDA and CDR2 is SQIVND in the germline V gene (reference sequence). CDR3 sequence (DNA): TGTGCCAGTAGTCAAGACAGCCCCAATCAGCCCCAGCATTTT. Translating it yields CASSQDSPNQPQHF.

The V gene is TRBV19, the J gene TRBJ1-1, with D possibly being TRBD1 (6 bases). Germline V gene sequence: CDR1 LNHDA, CDR2 SQIVND (reference sequence). The CDR3 extends over 14 amino acids. The V and J ends lost 4 bases and 3 bases respectively, with 12 bases between them. CDR3 nucleotides: TGTGCCAGTAGTAATTTGCCAGGGGACACTGAAGCTTTCTTT. It is translated as CASSNLPGDTEAFF.

V gene TRBV19 combines with J gene TRBJ1-2; a weak D match, TRBD1 (6 bases). This CDR3 spans 16 amino acids. Per germline, CDR1 LNHDA and CDR2 SQIVND (reference sequence). V dropped 3 bases and J dropped 1 base, with 15 bases sitting between them. In nucleotides, the CDR3 is TGTGCCAGTAGTATTTCGACAGGCCGTATTAACTATGGCTACACCTTC. Protein: CASSISTGRINYGYTF.

The V call is TRBV12-3 or TRBV12-4, the J call TRBJ2-2; D remains ambiguous. This CDR3 has 13 residues. V was cut by 5 bases and J by 6 bases, with 10 bases left in between. The DNA for the CDR3 is TGTGCCAGCAGTCAATACAGTCCCGGGGAGCTGTTTTTT. Its translation is CASSQYSPGELFF.

The chain recombines TRBV5-5 with TRBJ2-5, with TRBD2 matching 8 bases. Per the germline V gene, CDR1 is SGHKS and CDR2 is YYEKEE (reference sequence). V lost 3 bases to trimming and J lost 5 bases; unmatched junction nucleotides: 6. The CDR3 spans 14 residues. The CDR3 nucleotides read TGTGCCAGCAGCTACCTTCGGGAGGGGGAGACCCAGTACTTC. Its translation is CASSYLREGETQYF.

The J gene is TRBJ2-1, the V gene TRBV19; D is possibly TRBD2 (5 bases). The CDR3 runs 15 residues. Germline V gene data show CDR1 as LNHDA and CDR2 as SQIVND (reference sequence). Trimming took 1 base from V and 0 from J, leaving 7 bases between them. The CDR3 region has the DNA TGTGCCAGTAGTATAGGTACTAGCTCCTACAATGAGCAGTTCTTC. It yields the protein CASSIGTSSYNEQFF.

This chain connects TRBV13 to TRBJ2-2; no clear D. There are 12 residues in the CDR3. CDR1 and CDR2 from the germline V gene are PRHDT and FYEKMQ (reference sequence). Trimming removed 4 bases from V and 9 bases from J, with 9 bases in between. The CDR3 is CASSYRGRELFF. CDR3 nucleotides: TGTGCCAGCAGCTATAGAGGTCGGGAGCTGTTTTTT.

The J gene is TRBJ1-4, the V gene TRBV3-1 (or the pseudogene TRBV3-2); 9 bases are shared with TRBD1. This CDR3 has 15 residues. Germline values: CDR1 LGHDT, CDR2 YNNKEL (reference sequence). Trimming cost V 1 base and J 6 bases; bases outside gene matches: 3. CDR3 amino acids: CASSQVGTGYEKLFF. The CDR3 DNA follows: TGTGCCAGCAGCCAAGTTGGGACAGGGTATGAAAAACTGTTTTTT.

The chain employs TRBV11-2 and TRBJ1-1; D perhaps matches TRBD1 (5 bases). Germline assignment: CDR1 SGHAT and CDR2 FQNNGV. Trimming removed 1 base at V and 1 base at J, with 7 bases between. The CDR3 is made up of 14 amino acids. CDR3 in DNA: TGTGCCAGCAGCTTAGGGGGGGGGAACACTGAAGCTTTCTTT. Its protein product is CASSLGGGNTEAFF.

This rearrangement joins TRBV6-5 to TRBJ1-2, with TRBD1 identical over 8 bases. The J segment lost 8 bases and the V segment lost 5 bases, leaving 7 bases of the junction unmatched. Germline CDR1 reads MNHEY; CDR2 reads SVGAGI. This CDR3 contains 13 residues. In DNA form, the CDR3 reads TGTGCCAGCAGTCGTGGACAGGGTCCAGGCTACACCTTC. This gives the protein CASSRGQGPGYTF.